This entry lists 25 T cell receptor beta chains sequenced from one sample in a study of blood T cell repertoires in COVID-19. Method: immunoSEQ multiplex PCR; TCRdb's copy keeps in-frame clones and lacks some. This table holds roughly 300,000 clones, roughly nine tenths found once. The sequenced material came from peripheral blood. Receptors were obtained from a woman in her 30s with COVID-19, enrolled during active disease.

This clone is a singleton in its sample. The chain recombines TRBV5-1 with TRBJ2-5; no clear D gene. CDR1 SGHRS and CDR2 YFSETQ come from the germline V gene. The V and J ends lost 0 bases and 3 bases respectively, with 9 bases between them. There are 14 residues in the CDR3. The CDR3 here is CASSLGGVEETQYF. The CDR3 bases are TGCGCCAGCAGCTTGGGAGGAGTGGAAGAGACCCAGTACTTC.

V and J are TRBV4-2 and TRBJ1-1; 8 positions agree with TRBD1. The CDR3 runs to 14 residues. V gave up 8 bases and J gave up 3 bases; unmatched junction bases: 8. From germline, CDR1 is LGHNA and CDR2 YNFKEQ. Here the CDR3 reads CASSQDRVDTEAFF. The DNA of the CDR3 is TGTGCCAGCTCACAGGACAGGGTGGACACTGAAGCTTTCTTT.

Of note for this clone: This sample also contains other DNA sequences that code for the same CDR3. This chain links TRBV5-4 with TRBJ2-7; D possibly corresponds to TRBD2 (6 bases). Trimming removed 2 bases from V and 0 bases from J, with 9 bases in between. The CDR3 spans 14 residues. Germline V gives CDR1 SGHNT, CDR2 YYREEE (reference sequence). CDR3 coding DNA: TGTGCCAGCAGCTTTGGGGGGTCCTCCTACGAGCAGTACTTC. Translated: CASSFGGSSYEQYF.

This chain uses TRBV7-9 with TRBJ2-7; tentative D call: TRBD1 (5 bases). The CDR3 runs 15 residues. Between the trimmed V and J ends, which lost 1 base and 6 bases, there was a span of 16 bases. Germline V CDR1 and CDR2: SEHNR, FQNEAQ (reference sequence). The CDR3 is CASSLGGAGLGEQYF. The CDR3 DNA is TGTGCCAGCAGCTTAGGGGGTGCAGGGCTTGGCGAGCAGTACTTC.

The chain is built from TRBV10-2 and TRBJ2-7; 9 bases fit TRBD2. Germline V gives CDR1 WSHSY, CDR2 SAAADI. J gave up 3 bases and V 3 bases, and 9 bases lay outside the gene matches. This CDR3 has 16 residues. The CDR3 DNA reads as TGCGCCAGCAGTGACCGCGGGGGGGCATCCCTCTACGAGCAGTACTTC. Protein: CASSDRGGASLYEQYF.

About this clone itself: Other DNA sequences in this sample translate to the same CDR3. The rearrangement links TRBV5-1 to TRBJ1-4, with TRBD1 matching 7 bases. The CDR3 extends over 14 amino acids. Trimming cost V 3 bases and J 3 bases; bases outside gene matches: 2. Germline V CDR1 and CDR2: SGHRS, YFSETQ. The CDR3 nucleotides read TGCGCCAGCAGCTCAGGGGGACCTAATGAAAAACTGTTTTTT. Protein product: CASSSGGPNEKLFF.

This chain joins TRBV3-1 (or the pseudogene TRBV3-2) and TRBJ1-1; TRBD1 matches at 7 bases. The CDR3 is 17 amino acids. Trimming cost V 0 bases and J 3 bases; bases outside gene matches: 10. The germline V gene encodes CDR1 LGHDT and CDR2 YNNKEL (reference sequence). The CDR3 protein is CASSQDPGGGVDTEAFF. The CDR3, as DNA: TGTGCCAGCAGCCAAGACCCCGGAGGGGGCGTCGACACTGAAGCTTTCTTT.

The rearrangement links TRBV19 to TRBJ2-2; the D gene is possibly TRBD1 (5 bases). Germline CDR1 LNHDA, CDR2 SQIVND (reference sequence). CDR3 length equals 16 residues. Trimming left V 1 base short and J 5 bases short, with 14 bases between. CDR3 sequence: CASSIAQGWRTGELFF. The CDR3, as DNA: TGTGCCAGTAGTATAGCCCAGGGTTGGAGAACCGGGGAGCTGTTTTTT.

This chain links TRBV7-2 with TRBJ2-7; the match to TRBD1 covers 12 bases. The CDR3 extends over 14 amino acids. Germline V gene data show CDR1 as SGHTA and CDR2 as FQGNSA. V gave up 6 bases and J gave up 5 bases; unmatched junction bases: 5. The CDR3: CASSSGTGGNEQYF. The CDR3 DNA sequence: TGTGCCAGCAGTTCCGGGACAGGGGGCAACGAGCAGTACTTC.

The rearrangement uses TRBV15 and TRBJ2-1; the match to TRBD2 covers 16 bases. Germline CDR1 is LNHNV and CDR2 is YYDKDF (reference sequence). Losses at the gene ends were 9 bases for V and 7 bases for J; bases not matched to a gene: 6. This CDR3 region has 15 residues. The CDR3: CATGLAGGPRNEQFF. The CDR3 coding sequence is TGTGCCACGGGACTAGCGGGAGGGCCAAGGAATGAGCAGTTCTTC.

The CDR3 loop is CASSIAPPLAGLNYEQYF. Written as DNA, the CDR3 is TGTGCCAGTAGTATAGCCCCCCCACTAGCGGGATTGAACTACGAGCAGTACTTC. The chain recombines TRBV19 with TRBJ2-7, with 10 bases lining up with TRBD2. The CDR3 sequence is 18 residues long. Germline-derived CDR1 and CDR2 are LNHDA and SQIVND (reference sequence). The V and J ends lost 1 base and 3 bases, in that order; junction bases with no gene match: 12.

The CDR3 region has the DNA TGCGCCAGCAGTGAGTATGGGACTAGCGGGAGGAAGTCCTACAATGAGCAGTTCTTC. It yields the protein CASSEYGTSGRKSYNEQFF. The chain joins TRBV10-1 to TRBJ2-1, with 15 bases fitting TRBD2. The CDR3 has 19 amino acids. CDR1 and CDR2 from the germline V gene are WNHNN and SYGVQD (reference sequence). J lost 1 base, V lost 1 base, and 5 bases had no gene match.

The CDR3 is CASSPPRERASTDTQYF. The CDR3 DNA reads TGTGCCAGCAGCCCCCCGAGGGAGCGGGCAAGCACAGATACGCAGTATTTT. The chain has TRBV11-3 and TRBJ2-3; the D gene is possibly TRBD2 (6 bases). This CDR3 is 17 amino acids long. CDR1 is SGHNT and CDR2 is YENEEA in the germline V gene. V lost 5 bases to trimming and J lost 0 bases, with 18 bases between them.

This chain connects TRBV5-6 to TRBJ2-1; no reliable D call. Trimming pared 4 bases from V and 1 base from J, leaving 12 bases between. Germline values: CDR1 SGHDT, CDR2 YYEEEE. This CDR3 is 15 amino acids long. The CDR3 loop is CASSTARSSYNEQFF. The CDR3, as DNA: TGTGCCAGCAGCACGGCTAGGAGTTCCTACAATGAGCAGTTCTTC.

The rearrangement links TRBV4-2 to TRBJ2-2; 9 bases align to TRBD2. CDR1 is LGHNA, CDR2 YNFKEQ, per germline. The CDR3 runs 17 residues. Germline trimming cut 3 bases from V and 2 bases from J; bases unmatched to any gene: 7. The CDR3 sequence: CASSHSFSGSNTGELFF. CDR3 coding DNA: TGTGCCAGCAGCCATAGTTTTAGCGGGAGCAACACCGGGGAGCTGTTTTTT.

The chain couples TRBV9 to TRBJ1-5, with D perhaps matching TRBD1 (6 bases). Trimming took off 4 bases at V and 6 bases at J, with 17 bases between the two ends. The CDR3 is 15 residues long. From germline, CDR1 is SGDLS and CDR2 YYNGEE. Written as DNA, the CDR3 is TGTGCCAGCAGCAAAGGGGCAGGGGCGGGTCAGCCCCAGCATTTT. Its translation: CASSKGAGAGQPQHF.

The genes are TRBV6-6 and TRBJ2-7; the match to TRBD2 covers 10 bases. V shed 0 bases, J shed 7 bases, and the junction held 6 bases outside the gene matches. The CDR3 contains 15 residues. Germline CDR1 MNHNY, CDR2 SVGAGI (reference sequence). The CDR3 reads CASSYSASGSEEQYF. In DNA, the CDR3 is TGTGCCAGCAGTTACTCGGCTAGCGGGAGTGAGGAGCAGTACTTC.

This sequence joins TRBV19 and TRBJ1-3, with D unresolved. V was clipped by 10 bases and J by 0 bases, with 10 bases between them. Germline CDR1 LNHDA, CDR2 SQIVND (reference sequence). The CDR3 is made up of 13 amino acids. In nucleotides, the CDR3 is TGTGCCAACTCAAACAGCTCTGGAAACACCATATATTTT. Translation: CANSNSSGNTIYF.

This rearrangement joins TRBV4-1 to TRBJ1-4, with 8 bases fitting TRBD1. V lost 0 bases to trimming and J lost 4 bases; unmatched junction nucleotides: 4. The CDR3 length is 16 residues. Per the germline V gene, CDR1 is MGHRA and CDR2 is YSYEKL. This CDR3 reads CASSQETGEINEKLFF. The CDR3 DNA is TGCGCCAGCAGCCAAGAGACAGGGGAAATTAATGAAAAACTGTTTTTT.

The genes are TRBV4-2 and TRBJ2-1; 10 bases match TRBD1. This CDR3 comprises 15 residues. The germline gives CDR1 LGHNA, CDR2 YNFKEQ. The V and J ends lost 2 bases and 7 bases, in that order; junction bases with no gene match: 5. The CDR3 DNA reads TGTGCCAGCAGCCAAACAGACAGGGGGCGAAATGAGCAGTTCTTC. It is translated as CASSQTDRGRNEQFF.

This rearrangement joins TRBV5-1 to TRBJ1-5; 7 bases match TRBD1. Losses at the gene ends were 4 bases for V and 7 bases for J; bases not matched to a gene: 8. There are 14 residues in the CDR3. Germline CDR1 SGHRS, CDR2 YFSETQ. The DNA for the CDR3 is TGCGCCAGCAGCCAGACGCAGGGGGAACAGCCCCAGCATTTT. This translates into CASSQTQGEQPQHF.

The chain joins TRBV30 to TRBJ1-1; 8 bases map to TRBD1. CDR3 length: 16 residues. V lost 5 bases and J lost 1; bases outside the gene matches: 12. Per the germline V gene, CDR1 is GTSNPN and CDR2 is SVGIG (reference sequence). Here the CDR3 DNA reads TGTGCCTGGCGAAAAATGACAGGGGTAGCGAACACTGAAGCTTTCTTT. This translates into CAWRKMTGVANTEAFF.

The chain employs TRBV30 and TRBJ1-5, with 8 bases matching TRBD1. CDR3 length: 16 residues. V dropped 4 bases and J dropped 2; count of bases not matched to a gene: 10. Germline CDR1 GTSNPN, CDR2 SVGIG (reference sequence). CDR3 nucleotide sequence: TGTGCCTGGACCCGACAGGGGCAGGGAGGCAATCAGCCCCAGCATTTT. It specifies CAWTRQGQGGNQPQHF.

Only one count was recorded for this clone. The V and J genes are TRBV5-1 and TRBJ2-1, with 13 nucleotides matching TRBD2. CDR3 length: 18 amino acids. The V segment lost 0 bases and the J segment 2 bases; nucleotides outside the gene matches: 5. Germline V CDR1 and CDR2: SGHRS, YFSETQ. The CDR3 protein is CASSLGTSGRGTYNEQFF. The CDR3 DNA sequence: TGCGCCAGCAGCTTGGGAACTAGCGGGAGGGGGACCTACAATGAGCAGTTCTTC.

The chain employs TRBV19 and TRBJ1-4; 7 nucleotides match TRBD1. In germline, CDR1 is LNHDA, CDR2 SQIVND (reference sequence). The CDR3 runs to 15 residues. V shed 10 bases, J shed 0 bases, and the junction held 8 bases outside the gene matches. CDR3 sequence reads: CATADRTATNEKLFF. The CDR3 region has the DNA TGTGCCACCGCGGACAGGACAGCAACTAATGAAAAACTGTTTTTT. The full variable domain, completed using reference TRBV19 and TRBJ1-4, is DGGITQSPKYLFRKEGQNVTLSCEQNLNHDAMYWYRQDPGQGLRLIYYSQIVNDFQKGDIAEGYSVSREKKESFPLTVTSAQKNPTAFYLCATADRTATNEKLFFGSGTQLSVL.